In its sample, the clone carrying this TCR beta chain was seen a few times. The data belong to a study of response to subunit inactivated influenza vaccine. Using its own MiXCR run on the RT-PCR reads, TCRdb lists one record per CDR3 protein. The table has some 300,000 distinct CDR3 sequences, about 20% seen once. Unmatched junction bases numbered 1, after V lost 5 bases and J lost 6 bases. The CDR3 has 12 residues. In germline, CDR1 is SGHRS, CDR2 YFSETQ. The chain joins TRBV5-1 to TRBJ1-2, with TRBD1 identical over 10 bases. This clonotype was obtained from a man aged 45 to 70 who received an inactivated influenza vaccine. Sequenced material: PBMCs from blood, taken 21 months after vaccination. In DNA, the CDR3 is TGCGCCAGCAGAGGACAGGGGGATGGCTACACCTTC. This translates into CASRGQGDGYTF.